This T cell receptor beta chain was recovered during a study of blood T cells in healthy people across ages. Combining a sample-barcoded 5' primer with a J-beta primer mix, a second PCR ran for roughly 7 to 12 cycles. TCRdb ran MiXCR on the 5' RACE reads and lists one entry per CDR3 protein. The table has about 570,000 distinct CDR3 sequences, around a quarter seen once. Findings of the study overall: Both higher diversity and more naive CD4+ cells marked long-lived donors when set against aged donors. What prevented conclusive comparison of naive and antigen-experienced cells was that PBMCs were unsorted. Naive T cell percentage and TCR beta diversity correlated strongly.

In germline, CDR1 is LNHDA, CDR2 SQIVND (reference sequence). The CDR3 loop spans 13 amino acids. In regard to this clonotype: Its antigen is not known. At one boundary the junction diverges from the germline segment, which might be a read error.

This sample was also put to use in a study of T cells of mothers and their children. That paper states: The yield was over 9 million TCR beta CDR3 reads from each mother and a few million from each child.

The sample was blood. The chain employs TRBV19 and TRBJ1-1; unclear D gene. This TCR derives from a boy younger than 10 in good health. CDR3 protein: CACSMGIYTEAFF. CDR3 nucleotide sequence: TGTGCCTGTAGTATGGGAATTTACACTGAAGCTTTCTTT.